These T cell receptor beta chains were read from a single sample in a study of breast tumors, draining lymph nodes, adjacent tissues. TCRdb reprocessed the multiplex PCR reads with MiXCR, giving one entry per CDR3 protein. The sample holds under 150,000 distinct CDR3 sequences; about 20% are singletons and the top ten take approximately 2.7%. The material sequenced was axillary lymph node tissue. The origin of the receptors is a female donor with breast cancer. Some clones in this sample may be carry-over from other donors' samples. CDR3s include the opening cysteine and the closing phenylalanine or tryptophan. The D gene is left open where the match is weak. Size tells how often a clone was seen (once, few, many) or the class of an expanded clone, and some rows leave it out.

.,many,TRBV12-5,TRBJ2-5,TGTGCTAGTGGTCCCGTTGGTATGGACAGCCTATTACAAGAGACCCAGTACTTC,CASGPVGMDSLLQETQYF
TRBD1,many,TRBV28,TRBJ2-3,TGTGCCAGCAGTCAAACAGGGGGAGTAGGAGATACGCAGTATTTT,CASSQTGGVGDTQYF
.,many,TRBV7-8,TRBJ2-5,TGTGCCAGCAGCCCTGAGAGGGGGGGGGGCGAGTTAGGAGAGACCCAGTACTTC,CASSPERGGGELGETQYF
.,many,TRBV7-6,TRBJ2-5,TGTGCCAGCAGCTTAGCTGCCGGAGGGGAGACCCAGTACTTC,CASSLAAGGETQYF
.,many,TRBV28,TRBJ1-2,TGTGCCAGCAGTGAACCCGGCAGCTATGGCTACACCTTC,CASSEPGSYGYTF
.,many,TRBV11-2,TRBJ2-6,TGTGCCACCGCCCGGGGGCAGGTCTTATCTGGGGCCAACGTCCTGACTTTC,CATARGQVLSGANVLTF
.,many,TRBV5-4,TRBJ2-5,TGTGCCAGCAGCCCAGGTCCGGGGCGGCAAGAGACCCAGTACTTC,CASSPGPGRQETQYF
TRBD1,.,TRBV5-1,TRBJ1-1,TGCGCCAGCAGCTTGCGTTTAGGGGGCAGGACTGAAGCTTTCTTT,CASSLRLGGRTEAFF
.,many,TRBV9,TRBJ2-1,TGTGCCAGCAGCGATAGCCAGGTGCAGTTCTTC,CASSDSQVQFF
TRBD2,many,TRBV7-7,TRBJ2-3,TGTGCTAGCAGCTTTGGGGAGGGAGATACGCAGTATTTT,CASSFGEGDTQYF
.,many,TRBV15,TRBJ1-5,TGTGCCACCAGCAGAGTTGGGGTTAAGAATCAGCCCCAGCATTTT,CATSRVGVKNQPQHF
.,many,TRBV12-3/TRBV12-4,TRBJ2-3,TGTGCCAGCAGACCGTCGACGGGGTTACGGACTAGCACAGATACGCAGTATTTT,CASRPSTGLRTSTDTQYF
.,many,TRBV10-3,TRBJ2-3,TGTGCCATCAGTGAGTCGGGGATGACTAGCACAGATACGCAGTATTTT,CAISESGMTSTDTQYF
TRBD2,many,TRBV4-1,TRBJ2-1,TGCGCCAGCAGCCAAGATCCCGGACTAGGGCTATACAATGAGCAGTTCTTC,CASSQDPGLGLYNEQFF
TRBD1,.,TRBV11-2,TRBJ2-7,TGTGCTTCACGGGGGACAGGGGGCTCCGAGCAGTACTTC,CASRGTGGSEQYF
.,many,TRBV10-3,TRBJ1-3,TGTGCCATCGGGGACGGTTCTGGAAACACCATATATTTT,CAIGDGSGNTIYF
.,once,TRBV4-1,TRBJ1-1,TGCGCCAGCAGCCAAGTGGACAGAGGCACTGAAGCTTTCTTT,CASSQVDRGTEAFF
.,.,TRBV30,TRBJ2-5,TGTGCCTGGGACGTCTCGGGTGTCCAAGAGACCCAGTACTTC,CAWDVSGVQETQYF
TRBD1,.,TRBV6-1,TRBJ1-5,TGTGCCAGCAACGGCGGGGAGGGGGCTAAACAGCCCCAGCATTTT,CASNGGEGAKQPQHF
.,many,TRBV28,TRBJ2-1,TGTGCCAGCAGTTTATCTCTGGTGAGCAATGAGCAGTTCTTC,CASSLSLVSNEQFF
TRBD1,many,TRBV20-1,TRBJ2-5,TGCAGTGCTAGGCCTCACAGGGGGCTGAGGGAGACCCAGTACTTC,CSARPHRGLRETQYF
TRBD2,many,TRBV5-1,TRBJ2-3,TGCGCCAGCAGCTTGGAGACTAGCGGGAGCACAGATACGCAGTATTTT,CASSLETSGSTDTQYF
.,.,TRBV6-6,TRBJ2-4,TGTGCCAGCAGTTACTCGACGAACATTCAGTACTTC,CASSYSTNIQYF
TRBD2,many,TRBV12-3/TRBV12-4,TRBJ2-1,TGTGCCAGCAGACGGACTAGCGGGAGAAATTTCGAGCCCCCATTCTTTTACAATGAGCAGTTCTTC,CASRRTSGRNFEPPFFYNEQFF
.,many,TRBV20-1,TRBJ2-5,TGCAGTGCTAGAGATGCCCAGATTTTCCAAGAGACCCAGTACTTC,CSARDAQIFQETQYF
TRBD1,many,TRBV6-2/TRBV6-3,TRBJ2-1,TGTGCCAGCAGAGGACAGGAGCTATTCTTC,CASRGQELFF
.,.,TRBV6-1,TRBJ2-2,TGTGCCAGCAGTCCAAGAGGGGGGTCTACTGCGAACACCGGGGAGCTGTTTTTT,CASSPRGGSTANTGELFF
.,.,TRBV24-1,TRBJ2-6,TGTACCACCAGTGACCCCGCCGGGAGCGCGGCGGGGGCCAACGTCCTGACTTTC,CTTSDPAGSAAGANVLTF
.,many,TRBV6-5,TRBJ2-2,TGTGCCAGCAGTTTGTCGGCGAACACCGGGGAGCTGTTTTTT,CASSLSANTGELFF
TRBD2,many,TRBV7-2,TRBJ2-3,TGTGCCAGCAGCTCAGGGACTAGCGGTGGTACAGATACGCAGTATTTT,CASSSGTSGGTDTQYF
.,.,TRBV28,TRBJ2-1,TGTGCCAGCTGGAATACAGGGTCCCTTTACAATGAGCAGTTCTTC,CASWNTGSLYNEQFF
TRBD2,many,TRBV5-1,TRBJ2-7,TGCGCCATCCCACTAGCGGGAGGGCCCGGCTACGAGCAGTACTTC,CAIPLAGGPGYEQYF
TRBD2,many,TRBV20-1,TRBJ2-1,TGCAGTGCCCAGACTAGCTCCGAGCAGTTCTTC,CSAQTSSEQFF
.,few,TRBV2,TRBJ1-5,TGTGCCAGCAGTGAACCGGGGGGCAATCAGCCCCAGCATTTT,CASSEPGGNQPQHF
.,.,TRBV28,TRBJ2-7,TGTGCCAGCAGTACTCGGACAGCCCCCTACGAGCAGTACTTC,CASSTRTAPYEQYF
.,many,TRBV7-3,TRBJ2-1,TGTGCCAGCAGCTTAACACCCAATGAGCAGTTCTTC,CASSLTPNEQFF
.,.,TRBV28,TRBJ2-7,TGTGCCAGCAGTTTCTCTTTCTTCGGTTCATTCTACGAGCAGTACTTC,CASSFSFFGSFYEQYF